This T cell receptor beta chain was observed in a study of blood T cells in healthy people across ages. Turning to the study itself: Per every two T cells, about one barcoded beta molecule was captured by template switching.

A second PCR of roughly 6 to 12 cycles used a sample-barcoded 5' primer and a J-beta primer mix. TCRdb passed the 5' RACE reads through MiXCR, listing each CDR3 protein once. The sample contains 700,000 to 950,000 distinct CDR3 sequences, 55% to 70% of which appear only once. Details on this clonotype: At one of its ends the junction is not consistent with the germline gene, which may arise from a read error.

Peripheral blood from each donor was collected in a volume of approximately 10 milliliters. CDR3 length: 16 residues. From germline, CDR1 is MNHNY and CDR2 SVGAGI (reference sequence). The J gene is TRBJ2-7, the V gene TRBV6-6; TRBD2 matches at 7 bases. The sample comprised blood. This clonotype originated in a young man in good health. CDR3 in DNA: TGCGCCAGCACCCTCAACATGGGGGGGAGGGATGCGGAGCAGTACTTC. Its protein product is CASTLNMGGRDAEQYF.